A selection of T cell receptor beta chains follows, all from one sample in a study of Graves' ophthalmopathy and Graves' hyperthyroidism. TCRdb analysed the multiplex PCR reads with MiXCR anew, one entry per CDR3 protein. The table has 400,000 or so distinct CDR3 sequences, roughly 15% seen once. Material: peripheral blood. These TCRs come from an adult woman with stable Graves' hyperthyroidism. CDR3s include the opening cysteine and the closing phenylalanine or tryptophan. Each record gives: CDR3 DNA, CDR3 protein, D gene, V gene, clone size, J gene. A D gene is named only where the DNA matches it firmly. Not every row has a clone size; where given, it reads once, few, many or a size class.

DNA: TGTGCCAGCAGTTTACTACAGGGTAATGGCTACACCTTC; CDR3: CASSLLQGNGYTF; D: .; V: TRBV12-3/TRBV12-4; size: .; J: TRBJ1-2
DNA: TGTGCCAGCAGTTTAGGGGGCGGGGGCCGCTCTGGAAACACCATATATTTT; CDR3: CASSLGGGGRSGNTIYF; D: .; V: TRBV12-3/TRBV12-4; size: many; J: TRBJ1-3
DNA: TGTGCCAGCATTCGGACAGGGGATAGCAATCAGCCCCAGCATTTT; CDR3: CASIRTGDSNQPQHF; D: TRBD1; V: TRBV6-1; size: .; J: TRBJ1-5
DNA: TGTGCCTGGATGATAACTAATGGCTACACCTTC; CDR3: CAWMITNGYTF; D: .; V: TRBV30; size: many; J: TRBJ1-2
DNA: TGTGCCAGCAGCGTAATCACAGGGCCGAACACTGAAGCTTTCTTT; CDR3: CASSVITGPNTEAFF; D: .; V: TRBV9; size: many; J: TRBJ1-1
DNA: TGTGCCAGCAGCATAGCGGACAGGGACTACGAGCAGTACTTC; CDR3: CASSIADRDYEQYF; D: TRBD1; V: TRBV12-3/TRBV12-4; size: .; J: TRBJ2-7
DNA: TGTGCCAGCACCACCTACGAGCAGTACTTC; CDR3: CASTTYEQYF; D: .; V: TRBV6-2/TRBV6-3; size: many; J: TRBJ2-7
DNA: TGTGCCAGCAGTGACGGACTAGCGGTCTACGAGCAGTACTTC; CDR3: CASSDGLAVYEQYF; D: TRBD2; V: TRBV2; size: .; J: TRBJ2-7
DNA: TGTGCCAGCAACGCGGGGCAGGGAAGCTCCTACGAGCAGTACTTC; CDR3: CASNAGQGSSYEQYF; D: .; V: TRBV7-9; size: .; J: TRBJ2-7
DNA: TGTGCCAGCAGTTTGACCACGGATGGCTACACCTTC; CDR3: CASSLTTDGYTF; D: .; V: TRBV6-5; size: .; J: TRBJ1-2
DNA: TGTGCCAGCAGTTATGGTTTTCAGGGTGGCACTGAAGCTTTCTTT; CDR3: CASSYGFQGGTEAFF; D: .; V: TRBV6-2/TRBV6-3; size: many; J: TRBJ1-1
DNA: TGTGCCAGCATCACAGGGGGCGCCTACGAGCAGTACTTC; CDR3: CASITGGAYEQYF; D: TRBD1; V: TRBV28; size: many; J: TRBJ2-7
DNA: TGTGCCAGCAGGGGGTCCTCAGAGAACACTGAAGCTTTCTTT; CDR3: CASRGSSENTEAFF; D: .; V: TRBV25-1; size: .; J: TRBJ1-1
DNA: TGTGCCAGCAGTTCCCCCCGAGGGACTAGCTCTAGGGACATTCAGTACTTC; CDR3: CASSSPRGTSSRDIQYF; D: TRBD2; V: TRBV6-5; size: .; J: TRBJ2-4
DNA: TGTGCCACCAAGGGACGGCACCAAGATGAGCAGTACTTC; CDR3: CATKGRHQDEQYF; D: .; V: TRBV24-1; size: many; J: TRBJ2-7
DNA: TGTGCCAGCTCACCACCGGGTTCCAGGGACTCCTACGAGCAGTACTTC; CDR3: CASSPPGSRDSYEQYF; D: .; V: TRBV18; size: few; J: TRBJ2-7
DNA: TGTGCCAGCAGGACCGAGGGCCAGGGGTATTCCGGGGAGCTGTTTTTT; CDR3: CASRTEGQGYSGELFF; D: .; V: TRBV3-1; size: .; J: TRBJ2-2
DNA: TGTGCCAGCAGCCCCGGGGGGCTGGATCGGCCCCAGCATTTT; CDR3: CASSPGGLDRPQHF; D: .; V: TRBV28; size: many; J: TRBJ1-5
DNA: TGTGCCAGCAGCTCCACCCGGGACAGGGAACGCTTC; CDR3: CASSSTRDRERF; D: TRBD1; V: TRBV7-2; size: many; J: TRBJ2-7
DNA: TGTGCCAGCAGCCTCGTAGCGGGAAGTTACAATGAGCAGTTCTTC; CDR3: CASSLVAGSYNEQFF; D: TRBD2; V: TRBV7-3; size: few; J: TRBJ2-1
DNA: TGTGCCAGCAGCCCCCTGGCGGGGGTATTGGCCAAAAACATTCAGTACTTC; CDR3: CASSPLAGVLAKNIQYF; D: TRBD2; V: TRBV12-3/TRBV12-4; size: many; J: TRBJ2-4
DNA: TGTGCCAGCAGTCCTCTAGTACTAGCGGGAGCGGGCGGGGAGCTGTTTTTT; CDR3: CASSPLVLAGAGGELFF; D: TRBD2; V: TRBV12-3/TRBV12-4; size: many; J: TRBJ2-2
DNA: TGTGCCAGTAGTATAGCTGGGACAGGGCTGAACACTGAAGCTTTCTTT; CDR3: CASSIAGTGLNTEAFF; D: TRBD1; V: TRBV19; size: many; J: TRBJ1-1
DNA: TGTGCCAGCAGTTTGACAGTGACTTACGAGCAGTACTTC; CDR3: CASSLTVTYEQYF; D: .; V: TRBV28; size: many; J: TRBJ2-7
DNA: TGTGCCAGCAGCCCAGGGACTAGCGGGAGGACGAAAGAGACCCAGTACTTC; CDR3: CASSPGTSGRTKETQYF; D: TRBD2; V: TRBV28; size: many; J: TRBJ2-5
DNA: TGCAGCGTAATATGGGGCCGGGACAGGAGTCCCTACGAGCAGTACTTC; CDR3: CSVIWGRDRSPYEQYF; D: TRBD1; V: TRBV29-1; size: .; J: TRBJ2-7
DNA: TGCGCCAGCAGCCAAGCGCTAGGAAACACCATATATTTT; CDR3: CASSQALGNTIYF; D: .; V: TRBV4-1; size: few; J: TRBJ1-3
DNA: TGTGCCAGCAGTTCCATCTGGATGGGGGCGCCTACTGATACGCAGTATTTT; CDR3: CASSSIWMGAPTDTQYF; D: .; V: TRBV12-3/TRBV12-4; size: .; J: TRBJ2-3
DNA: TGTGCCTGGAGTAAAGGAGGAAGCCTTCCCTACGAGCAGTACTTC; CDR3: CAWSKGGSLPYEQYF; D: .; V: TRBV30; size: few; J: TRBJ2-7
DNA: TGTGCCAGCAGTTCAGAGCGGCACTCCTACGAGCAGTACTTC; CDR3: CASSSERHSYEQYF; D: .; V: TRBV12-3/TRBV12-4; size: many; J: TRBJ2-7
DNA: TGTGCCAGCAGTGTGCCGGGTGCGTCCTACGAGCAGTACTTC; CDR3: CASSVPGASYEQYF; D: .; V: TRBV6-1; size: many; J: TRBJ2-7
DNA: TGTGCCAGCAGCTTAGATCCCTCTCCGGTGGAGACCCAGTACTTC; CDR3: CASSLDPSPVETQYF; D: .; V: TRBV11-2; size: many; J: TRBJ2-5
DNA: TGTGCCAGCAGTTTAATAGCGGGGGAGCAGTACTTC; CDR3: CASSLIAGEQYF; D: TRBD2; V: TRBV6-2/TRBV6-3; size: many; J: TRBJ2-7
DNA: TGTGCCAGCAGCTTAGTGGCCAGGGACCCGGATTGGGGCTACACCTTC; CDR3: CASSLVARDPDWGYTF; D: .; V: TRBV11-1; size: many; J: TRBJ1-2
DNA: TGTGCCACCAGCAGTCCGGGACAGGGGCCTTCATCGGGCTACACCTTC; CDR3: CATSSPGQGPSSGYTF; D: TRBD1; V: TRBV15; size: many; J: TRBJ1-2
DNA: TGCGCCAGCAGCCCTGCGGGCCCGTATGGCTACACCTTC; CDR3: CASSPAGPYGYTF; D: .; V: TRBV5-1; size: .; J: TRBJ1-2
DNA: TGTGCCAGCAGCTACGAGGGGAAAGCTTTCTTT; CDR3: CASSYEGKAFF; D: .; V: TRBV3-1; size: many; J: TRBJ1-1
DNA: TGTGCCAGCGCTGGCGTGCCCTCTGGAAACACCATATATTTT; CDR3: CASAGVPSGNTIYF; D: .; V: TRBV12-3/TRBV12-4; size: many; J: TRBJ1-3
DNA: TGCGCCAGCAGCCGAGAAGGTGACTATGGCTACACCTTC; CDR3: CASSREGDYGYTF; D: .; V: TRBV5-1; size: .; J: TRBJ1-2
DNA: TGCGCCAGCAGCTTGGCGGTGCAGTATGGCTACACCTTC; CDR3: CASSLAVQYGYTF; D: .; V: TRBV5-1; size: .; J: TRBJ1-2
DNA: TGCGCCAGCAGCTTGTCTTACAGAAACGAAGAGACCCAGTACTTC; CDR3: CASSLSYRNEETQYF; D: .; V: TRBV5-1; size: many; J: TRBJ2-5
DNA: TGTGCCAGCAGACTGGCCGCCGGGACTAGCGGGGCCGCCTACGAGCAGTACTTC; CDR3: CASRLAAGTSGAAYEQYF; D: TRBD2; V: TRBV27; size: .; J: TRBJ2-7
DNA: TGCGCCAGCAGCCAAGATGAGCAGCAAATTTGGGACACCATATATTTT; CDR3: CASSQDEQQIWDTIYF; D: .; V: TRBV4-1; size: many; J: TRBJ1-3
DNA: TGTGCCATCAGTGAGTCGACAGGGGTAAAGAACGAGCAGTACTTC; CDR3: CAISESTGVKNEQYF; D: TRBD1; V: TRBV10-3; size: many; J: TRBJ2-7
DNA: TGTGCCACCAGCGTCCAGACAGAAAACACCATATATTTT; CDR3: CATSVQTENTIYF; D: .; V: TRBV15; size: many; J: TRBJ1-3
DNA: TGCAGCGTCGCGAGGGGGCGAGGAGAGACCCAGTACTTC; CDR3: CSVARGRGETQYF; D: TRBD1; V: TRBV29-1; size: .; J: TRBJ2-5
DNA: TGTGCCTGGACCACGAGCGGTGGAAACACCATATATTTT; CDR3: CAWTTSGGNTIYF; D: .; V: TRBV30; size: .; J: TRBJ1-3
DNA: TGTGCCAGCAGTGACCCCTCGACAGTATCCCCCGGGCCCCAGCATTTT; CDR3: CASSDPSTVSPGPQHF; D: .; V: TRBV6-4; size: many; J: TRBJ1-5
DNA: TGTGCCAGCAGTCCCGGACTAGCGGGCTCCTACAATGAGCAGTTCTTC; CDR3: CASSPGLAGSYNEQFF; D: TRBD2; V: TRBV12-3/TRBV12-4; size: many; J: TRBJ2-1
DNA: TGTGCCACCAGTGAACCCGGACGGGAGACCCAGTACTTC; CDR3: CATSEPGRETQYF; D: .; V: TRBV24-1; size: many; J: TRBJ2-5
DNA: TGCAGTGCTAGTCCTACGCCGGGACTAGCGGGAGGTGACACCTACGAGCAGTACTTC; CDR3: CSASPTPGLAGGDTYEQYF; D: TRBD2; V: TRBV20-1; size: many; J: TRBJ2-7
DNA: TGTGCCAGTGGTTCCACAATCACAGGGATCTATGGCTACACCTTC; CDR3: CASGSTITGIYGYTF; D: .; V: TRBV19; size: .; J: TRBJ1-2
DNA: TGTGCCAGTATCGACAGGGGGTCCGCCGGGGAGCTGTTTTTT; CDR3: CASIDRGSAGELFF; D: TRBD1; V: TRBV19; size: many; J: TRBJ2-2